The rows below give T cell receptor beta chains drawn from one sample of a study of blood T cell repertoires in COVID-19. Method: immunoSEQ multiplex PCR; TCRdb's copy keeps in-frame clones and lacks some. The repertoire holds about 210,000 clones, with about 89% as singletons. The sample comprised peripheral blood. The receptor source for this set is a woman in her forties with acute or convalescent COVID-19. CDR3s include the opening cysteine and the closing phenylalanine or tryptophan. The D gene is left open where the match is weak. The listing skips clone size in some rows; elsewhere it reads once, few, many or a size class.

>TRBV30|few|.|TRBJ1-1
TGTGCCTGGAGTGGGCTGCGGGGGAACACTGAAGCTTTCTTT
CAWSGLRGNTEAFF
>TRBV20-1|.|TRBD1|TRBJ1-4
TGCAGTGCTAGTCGACAGGGGCGAAATGAAAAACTGTTTTTT
CSASRQGRNEKLFF
>TRBV10-3|.|TRBD2|TRBJ2-2
TGTGCCATCAGTGAGTCAGCGGGGGGAAACACCGGGGAGCTGTTTTTT
CAISESAGGNTGELFF
>TRBV10-3|.|TRBD1|TRBJ1-5
TGTGCCATCAGGGGCGCGGGACAGGGGCGGGATCAGCCCCAGCATTTT
CAIRGAGQGRDQPQHF
>TRBV12-3/TRBV12-4|.|.|TRBJ2-1
TGTGCCAGCAGTCCAAACTACAATGAGCAGTTCTTC
CASSPNYNEQFF
>TRBV4-1|.|.|TRBJ1-1
TGCGCCAGCAGCCAAGTTTCAGTCGTGGGAGGGACTGAAGCTTTCTTT
CASSQVSVVGGTEAFF
>TRBV3-1/TRBV3-2|.|TRBD1|TRBJ2-1
TGTGCCAGCAGCCGCGGGACAGGGATTAATGAGCAGTTCTTC
CASSRGTGINEQFF
>TRBV9|.|TRBD1|TRBJ2-2
TGTGCCAGCAGCGTAACGAGTCACGGACAGGGGATTACCGGGGAGCTGTTTTTT
CASSVTSHGQGITGELFF
>TRBV5-1|.|.|TRBJ2-5
TGCGCCAGCAGCGCGAGGTCCATCCGGGAGACCCAGTACTTC
CASSARSIRETQYF
>TRBV5-1|.|.|TRBJ2-5
TGCGCCAGCAGCTTGGGGTCTAGCTCGGTCCAGGAGACCCAGTACTTC
CASSLGSSSVQETQYF
>TRBV15|.|TRBD1|TRBJ1-2
TGTGCCACCAGCAGAGTAGGACAGGGGAACTATGGCTACACCTTC
CATSRVGQGNYGYTF
>TRBV6-1|.|.|TRBJ1-1
TGTGCCAGCAGTGACAGAGGCGTCCCTGAAGCTTTCTTT
CASSDRGVPEAFF
>TRBV11-1|.|.|TRBJ1-1
TGTGCCAGCAGGGAGGTGGGGGCCCTGGGAACTGAAGCTTTCTTT
CASREVGALGTEAFF
>TRBV10-2|once|.|TRBJ1-2
TGCGCCAGCAGTGAGATCCTTAACTATGGCTACACCTTC
CASSEILNYGYTF
>TRBV6-5|.|.|TRBJ1-1
TGTGCCAGCAGTTACGCGGTCTTCACTGAAGCTTTCTTT
CASSYAVFTEAFF
>TRBV7-9|.|.|TRBJ2-1
TGTGCCAGCAGCTTTTTAGAGAACAATGAGCAGTTCTTC
CASSFLENNEQFF
>TRBV19|.|TRBD1|TRBJ1-1
TGTGCCAGTAGTGTCCTGGGACAGGGGAACACTGAAGCTTTCTTT
CASSVLGQGNTEAFF
>TRBV20-1|.|.|TRBJ1-6
TGCAGTGCCAGTGGACCCGGAGGGTCACCCCTCCACTTT
CSASGPGGSPLHF
>TRBV15|.|.|TRBJ2-3
TGTGCCACCAGACACCGCGGCCAGGGGTACACAGATACGCAGTATTTT
CATRHRGQGYTDTQYF
>TRBV6-6|once|.|TRBJ1-2
TGTGCCAGCAGTTACTCCGGGACTTGGAGCTACACCTTC
CASSYSGTWSYTF
>TRBV19|.|.|TRBJ1-2
TGTGCCAGTAGCTCCGAAGCAGGCCTACTTGGCTACACCTTC
CASSSEAGLLGYTF
>TRBV6-1|.|.|TRBJ1-3
TGTGCCAGCAGTGAAGGAGGTCCTGGAAACACCATATATTTT
CASSEGGPGNTIYF
>TRBV18|.|TRBD1|TRBJ1-5
TGTGCCAGCTCACTCCGGGACCAGGGGGGCAATCAGCCCCAGCATTTT
CASSLRDQGGNQPQHF
>TRBV25-1|few|.|TRBJ1-6
TGTGCCAGCAGCCTTTATAATTCACCCCTCCACTTT
CASSLYNSPLHF
>TRBV7-3|.|TRBD2|TRBJ2-3
TGTGCCAGCAGCCCCGCGGGGGGCACAGATACGCAGTATTTT
CASSPAGGTDTQYF
>TRBV5-1|.|.|TRBJ2-1
TGCGCCAGCTCCGAGGGGGTCTCCTACAATGAGCAGTTCTTC
CASSEGVSYNEQFF
>TRBV18|.|.|TRBJ2-5
TGTGCCAGCTCACCACCGCGGGCCCCGAGGGAGACCCAGTACTTC
CASSPPRAPRETQYF
>TRBV6-5|.|TRBD1|TRBJ2-5
TGTGCCAGTGCAGGGGGAAAAGAGACCCAGTACTTC
CASAGGKETQYF
>TRBV24-1|.|.|TRBJ2-3
TGTGCCACCAGTGCCAGCAGGGGGGCCTTCACAGATACGCAGTATTTT
CATSASRGAFTDTQYF
>TRBV7-6|.|TRBD1|TRBJ2-3
TGTGCCAGCGCCACGGGGACAGCAGAGACGCAGTATTTT
CASATGTAETQYF
>TRBV9|.|TRBD1|TRBJ2-2
TGTGCCAGCAGCCCGGGACAGGGGGCGCGCACCGGGGAGCTGTTTTTT
CASSPGQGARTGELFF
>TRBV11-2|.|TRBD1|TRBJ2-2
TGTGCCAGCAGCTTAGTGTTCCAGGGGGCGCCAGGATCCGGGGAGCTGTTTTTT
CASSLVFQGAPGSGELFF
>TRBV6-4|.|.|TRBJ1-3
TGTGCCAGCAGTGAATGGGGGGACCCGAGCTCTGGAAACACCATATATTTT
CASSEWGDPSSGNTIYF
>TRBV10-3|.|.|TRBJ1-5
TGTGCCATCAGTGAGTCCCAGGGTAACCAGCATTTT
CAISESQGNQHF
>TRBV6-2/TRBV6-3|.|.|TRBJ1-2
TGTGCCAGCTGCCGAGGGCCAGGCAATGGCTACACCTTC
CASCRGPGNGYTF
>TRBV30|.|.|TRBJ1-3
TGTGCCTGGAGTTTCCGCGGGAGCTCTGGAAACACCATATATTTT
CAWSFRGSSGNTIYF
>TRBV9|.|.|TRBJ2-1
TGTGCCAGCAGCCTGGGGGGGCCGGTTTTGTCCAATGAGCAGTTCTTC
CASSLGGPVLSNEQFF
>TRBV9|.|TRBD1|TRBJ1-1
TGTGCCAGCAGCGTAGCCCGGGCAGGGGGCGAAGCTTTCTTT
CASSVARAGGEAFF
>TRBV7-6|few|.|TRBJ2-2
TGTGCCAGCAGCTTAGAACAGGCTGGTCTAACCGGGGAGCTGTTTTTT
CASSLEQAGLTGELFF
>TRBV3-1/TRBV3-2|.|.|TRBJ1-1
TGTGCCAGCAGCGAACAGGGCTTACCTGAAGCTTTCTTT
CASSEQGLPEAFF
>TRBV2|.|TRBD2|TRBJ2-2
TGTGCCAGCAGGGGGACTAGCTCCGGGGAGCTGTTTTTT
CASRGTSSGELFF
>TRBV19|.|TRBD1|TRBJ2-2
TGTGCCAGTAGTGGACAGGGCGACACCGGGGAGCTGTTTTTT
CASSGQGDTGELFF
>TRBV30|.|.|TRBJ1-2
TGTGCCTGGGTCCAGGGTAATGATGGCTACACCTTC
CAWVQGNDGYTF
>TRBV5-1|once|TRBD1|TRBJ1-2
TGCGCCAGCAGCTTACCGGGACAGGAATACTATGGCTACACCTTC
CASSLPGQEYYGYTF
>TRBV15|.|TRBD1|TRBJ1-1
TGTGCCATTAGACAGGGAAGCACTGAAGCTTTCTTT
CAIRQGSTEAFF
>TRBV11-1|.|TRBD2|TRBJ2-1
TGTGCCAGCAGCTCGTTAGCGGGGTCCGCCTACAATGAGCAGTTCTTC
CASSSLAGSAYNEQFF